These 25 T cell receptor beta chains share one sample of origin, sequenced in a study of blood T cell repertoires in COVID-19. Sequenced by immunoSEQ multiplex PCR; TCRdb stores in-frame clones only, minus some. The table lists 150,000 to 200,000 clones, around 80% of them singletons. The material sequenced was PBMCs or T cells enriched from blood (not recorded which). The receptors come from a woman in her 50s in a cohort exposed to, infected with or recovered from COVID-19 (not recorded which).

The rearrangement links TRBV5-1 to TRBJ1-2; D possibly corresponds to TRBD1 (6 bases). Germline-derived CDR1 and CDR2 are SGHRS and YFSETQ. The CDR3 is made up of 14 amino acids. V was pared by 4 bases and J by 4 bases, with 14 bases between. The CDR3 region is CASSAYRDSYGYTF. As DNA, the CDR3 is TGCGCCAGCAGCGCGTACAGGGATAGCTATGGCTACACCTTC.

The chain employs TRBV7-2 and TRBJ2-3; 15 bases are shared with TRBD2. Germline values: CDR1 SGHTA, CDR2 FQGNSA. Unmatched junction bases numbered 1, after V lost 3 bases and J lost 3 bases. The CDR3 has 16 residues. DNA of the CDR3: TGTGCCAGCAGCTTGGGACTAGCGGGGGGAACAGATACGCAGTATTTT. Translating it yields CASSLGLAGGTDTQYF.

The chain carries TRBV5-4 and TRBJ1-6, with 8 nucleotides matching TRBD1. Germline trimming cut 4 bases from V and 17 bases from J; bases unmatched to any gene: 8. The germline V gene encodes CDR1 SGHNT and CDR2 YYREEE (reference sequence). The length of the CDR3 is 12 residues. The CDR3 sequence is CASSIGQGTIHF. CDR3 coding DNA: TGTGCCAGCAGCATCGGACAGGGAACCATCCACTTT. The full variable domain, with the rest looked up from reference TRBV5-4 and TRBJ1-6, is ETGVTQSPTHLIKTRGQQVTLRCSSQSGHNTVSWYQQALGQGPQFIFQYYREEENGRGNFPPRFSGLQFPNYSSELNVNALELDDSALYLCASSIGQGTIHFGNGTRLTVT.

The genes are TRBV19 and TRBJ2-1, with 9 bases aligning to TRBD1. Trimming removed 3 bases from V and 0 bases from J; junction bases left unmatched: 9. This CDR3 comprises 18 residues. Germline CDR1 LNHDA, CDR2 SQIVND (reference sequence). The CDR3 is CASSIGTGSPSSYNEQFF. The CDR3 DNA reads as TGTGCCAGTAGTATTGGGACAGGGTCCCCCAGCTCCTACAATGAGCAGTTCTTC.

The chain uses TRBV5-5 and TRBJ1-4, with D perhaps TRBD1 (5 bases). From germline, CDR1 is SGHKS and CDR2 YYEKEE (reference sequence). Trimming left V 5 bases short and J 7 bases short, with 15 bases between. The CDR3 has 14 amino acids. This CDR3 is CASSLMQGIEKLFF. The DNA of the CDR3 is TGTGCCAGCAGTTTGATGCAGGGTATTGAAAAACTGTTTTTT.

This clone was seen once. The CDR3 coding sequence is TGTGCCAGCAGTTACCCCGGACAGGGGTTATACGAGCAGTACTTC. It is translated as CASSYPGQGLYEQYF. The chain is built from TRBV6-6 and TRBJ2-7; 9 bases fit TRBD1. The germline CDR1 and CDR2 sequences are MNHNY and SVGAGI (reference sequence). Trimming removed 2 bases from V and 4 bases from J; junction bases left unmatched: 6. The CDR3 is made up of 15 amino acids.

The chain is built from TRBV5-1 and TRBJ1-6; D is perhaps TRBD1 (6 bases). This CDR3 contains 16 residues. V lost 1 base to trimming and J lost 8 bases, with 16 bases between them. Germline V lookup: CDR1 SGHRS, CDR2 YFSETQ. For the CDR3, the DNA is TGCGCCAGCAGCTTGTCGCCCGGGAGGGGGGATTCACCCCTCCACTTT. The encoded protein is CASSLSPGRGDSPLHF. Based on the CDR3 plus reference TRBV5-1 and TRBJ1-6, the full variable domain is KAGVTQTPRYLIKTRGQQVTLSCSPISGHRSVSWYQQTPGQGLQFLFEYFSETQRNKGNFPGRFSGRQFSNSRSEMNVSTLELGDSALYLCASSLSPGRGDSPLHFGNGTRLTVT.

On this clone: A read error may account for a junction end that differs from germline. DNA of the CDR3: TGTGCTAGCAGCCCCGGGGCGGGAGTTAACCCCGGGGAGCTGTTTTTT. Translating it yields CASSPGAGVNPGELFF. J is TRBJ2-2 and V is TRBV7-7, with 7 bases fitting TRBD2. Germline V CDR1 and CDR2: SSHAT, FNYEAQ (reference sequence). This CDR3 region has 16 residues.

For the CDR3, the DNA is TGTGCCAGCAGTGAATGGGACACAAACACCGGGGAGCTGTTTTTT. Translating it yields CASSEWDTNTGELFF. This sequence joins TRBV2 and TRBJ2-2, with a tentative D call TRBD1 (6 bases). V was shortened by 2 bases and J by 2 bases, with 9 bases between the two germline ends. The germline V gene has CDR1 SNHLY and CDR2 FYNNEI. CDR3 length: 15 residues.

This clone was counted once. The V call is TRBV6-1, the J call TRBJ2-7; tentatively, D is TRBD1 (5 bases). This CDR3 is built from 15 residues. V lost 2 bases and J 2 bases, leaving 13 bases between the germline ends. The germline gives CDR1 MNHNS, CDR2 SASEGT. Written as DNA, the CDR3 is TGTGCCAGCAGTGAAAGTCGACAGCTACCCTACGAGCAGTACTTC. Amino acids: CASSESRQLPYEQYF.

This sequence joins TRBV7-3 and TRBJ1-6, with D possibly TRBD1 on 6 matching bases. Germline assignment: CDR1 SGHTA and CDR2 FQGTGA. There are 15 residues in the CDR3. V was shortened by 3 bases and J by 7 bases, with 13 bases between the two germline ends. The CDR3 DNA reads TGTGCCAGCAGCTTTGTGGTAGGGGGAAATTCACCCCTCCACTTT. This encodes CASSFVVGGNSPLHF.

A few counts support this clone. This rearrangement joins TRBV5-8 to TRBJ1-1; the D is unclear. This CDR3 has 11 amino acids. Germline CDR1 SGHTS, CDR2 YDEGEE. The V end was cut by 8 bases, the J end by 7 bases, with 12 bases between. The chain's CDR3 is CASTRGVEAFF. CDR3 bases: TGTGCCAGTACCCGGGGAGTTGAAGCTTTCTTT.

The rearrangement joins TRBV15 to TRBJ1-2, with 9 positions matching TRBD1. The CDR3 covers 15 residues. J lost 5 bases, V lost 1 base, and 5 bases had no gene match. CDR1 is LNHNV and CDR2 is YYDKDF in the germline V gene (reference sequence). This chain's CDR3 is CATSRATGGRYGYTF. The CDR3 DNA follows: TGTGCCACCAGCAGAGCGACAGGGGGTCGATATGGCTACACCTTC.

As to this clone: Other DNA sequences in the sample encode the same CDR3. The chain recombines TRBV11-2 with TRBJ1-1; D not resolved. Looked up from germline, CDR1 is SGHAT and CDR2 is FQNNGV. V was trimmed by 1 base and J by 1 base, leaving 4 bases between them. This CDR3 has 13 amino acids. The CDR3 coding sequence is TGTGCCAGCAGCTTAGCAGGGAACACTGAAGCTTTCTTT. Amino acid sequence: CASSLAGNTEAFF.

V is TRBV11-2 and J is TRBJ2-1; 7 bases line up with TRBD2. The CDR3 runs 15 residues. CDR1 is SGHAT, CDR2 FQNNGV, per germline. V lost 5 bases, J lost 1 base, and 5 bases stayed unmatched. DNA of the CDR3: TGTGCCAGCAGCGAAGCGGGATGGTCCTACAATGAGCAGTTCTTC. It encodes CASSEAGWSYNEQFF.

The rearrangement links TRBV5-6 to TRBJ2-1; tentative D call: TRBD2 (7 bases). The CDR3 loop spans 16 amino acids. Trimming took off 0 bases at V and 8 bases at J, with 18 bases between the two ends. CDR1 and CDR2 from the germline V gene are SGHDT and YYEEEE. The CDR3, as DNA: TGTGCCAGCAGCTTGGTTCGGGGGGCCGGAGGGTATGAGCAGTTCTTC. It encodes CASSLVRGAGGYEQFF.

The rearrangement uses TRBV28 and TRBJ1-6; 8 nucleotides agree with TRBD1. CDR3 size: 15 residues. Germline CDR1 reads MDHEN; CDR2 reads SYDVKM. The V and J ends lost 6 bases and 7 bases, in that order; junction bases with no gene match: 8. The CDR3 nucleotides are TGTGCCAGCAGCACTGTCGGACAGGGAAATTCACCCCTCCACTTT. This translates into CASSTVGQGNSPLHF.

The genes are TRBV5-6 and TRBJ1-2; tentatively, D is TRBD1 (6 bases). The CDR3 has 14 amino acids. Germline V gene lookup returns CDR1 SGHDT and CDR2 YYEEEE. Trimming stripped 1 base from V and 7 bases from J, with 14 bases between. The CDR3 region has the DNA TGTGCCAGCAGCTTGACGCTAGGACAGAGTGGCTACACCTTC. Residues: CASSLTLGQSGYTF.

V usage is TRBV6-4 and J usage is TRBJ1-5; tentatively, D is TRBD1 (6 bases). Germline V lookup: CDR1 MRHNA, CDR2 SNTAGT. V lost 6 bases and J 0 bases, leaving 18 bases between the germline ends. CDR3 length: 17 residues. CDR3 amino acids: CASSPGQPFPSNQPQHF. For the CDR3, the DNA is TGTGCCAGCAGCCCGGGACAACCATTCCCTAGCAATCAGCCCCAGCATTTT.

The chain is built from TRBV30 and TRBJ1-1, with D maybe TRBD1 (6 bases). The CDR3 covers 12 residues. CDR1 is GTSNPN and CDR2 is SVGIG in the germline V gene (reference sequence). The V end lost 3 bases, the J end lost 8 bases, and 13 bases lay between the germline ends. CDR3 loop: CAWRPGQSEAFF. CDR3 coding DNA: TGTGCCTGGAGACCCGGACAGTCAGAAGCTTTCTTT.

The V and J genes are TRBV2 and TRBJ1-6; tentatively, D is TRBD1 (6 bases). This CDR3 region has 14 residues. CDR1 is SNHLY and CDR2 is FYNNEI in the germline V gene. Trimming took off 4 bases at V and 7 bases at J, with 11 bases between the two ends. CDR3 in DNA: TGTGCCAGCAGTGTAGGGGGAGTGAATTCACCCCTCCACTTT. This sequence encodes CASSVGGVNSPLHF.

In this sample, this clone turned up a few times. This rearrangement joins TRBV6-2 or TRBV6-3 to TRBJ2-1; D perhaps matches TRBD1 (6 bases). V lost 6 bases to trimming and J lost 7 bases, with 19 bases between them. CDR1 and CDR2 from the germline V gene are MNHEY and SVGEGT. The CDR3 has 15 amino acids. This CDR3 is CASSRQAQAGNEQFF. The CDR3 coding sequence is TGTGCCAGCAGCCGACAGGCGCAGGCCGGGAATGAGCAGTTCTTC.

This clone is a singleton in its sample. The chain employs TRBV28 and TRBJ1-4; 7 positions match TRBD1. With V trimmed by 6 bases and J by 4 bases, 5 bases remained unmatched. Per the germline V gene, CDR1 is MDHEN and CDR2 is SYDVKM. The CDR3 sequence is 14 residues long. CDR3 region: CASSNRGFNEKLFF. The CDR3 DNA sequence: TGTGCCAGCAGCAACAGGGGTTTTAATGAAAAACTGTTTTTT.

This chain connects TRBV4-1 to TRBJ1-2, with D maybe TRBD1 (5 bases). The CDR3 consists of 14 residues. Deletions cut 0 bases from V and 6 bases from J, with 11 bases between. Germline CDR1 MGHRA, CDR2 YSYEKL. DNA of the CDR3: TGCGCCAGCAGCCAAGACAGGTTGGGGCATGGCTACACCTTC. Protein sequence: CASSQDRLGHGYTF.

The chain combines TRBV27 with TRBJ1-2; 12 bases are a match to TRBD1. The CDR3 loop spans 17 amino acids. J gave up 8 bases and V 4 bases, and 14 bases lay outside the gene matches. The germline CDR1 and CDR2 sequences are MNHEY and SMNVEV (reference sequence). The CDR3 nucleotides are TGTGCCAGCAGTTATACCGGGACAGGGGGCGAGGGGGACGGCTACACCTTC. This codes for CASSYTGTGGEGDGYTF.